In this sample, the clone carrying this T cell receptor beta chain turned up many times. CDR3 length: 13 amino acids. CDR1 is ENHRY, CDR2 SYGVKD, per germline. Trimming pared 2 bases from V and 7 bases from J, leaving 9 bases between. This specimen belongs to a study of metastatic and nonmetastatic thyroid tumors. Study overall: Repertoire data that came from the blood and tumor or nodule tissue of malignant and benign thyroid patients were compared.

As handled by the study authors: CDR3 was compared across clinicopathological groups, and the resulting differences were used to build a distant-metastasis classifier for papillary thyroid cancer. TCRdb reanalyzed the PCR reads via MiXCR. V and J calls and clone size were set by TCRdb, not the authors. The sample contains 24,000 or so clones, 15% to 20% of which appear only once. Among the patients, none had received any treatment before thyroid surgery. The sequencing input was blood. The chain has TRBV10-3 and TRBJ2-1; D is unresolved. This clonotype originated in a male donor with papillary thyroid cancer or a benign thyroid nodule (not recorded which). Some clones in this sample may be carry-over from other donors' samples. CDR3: CAISEPDLNEQFF. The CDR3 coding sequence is TGTGCCATCAGTGAGCCGGACCTTAATGAGCAGTTCTTC.